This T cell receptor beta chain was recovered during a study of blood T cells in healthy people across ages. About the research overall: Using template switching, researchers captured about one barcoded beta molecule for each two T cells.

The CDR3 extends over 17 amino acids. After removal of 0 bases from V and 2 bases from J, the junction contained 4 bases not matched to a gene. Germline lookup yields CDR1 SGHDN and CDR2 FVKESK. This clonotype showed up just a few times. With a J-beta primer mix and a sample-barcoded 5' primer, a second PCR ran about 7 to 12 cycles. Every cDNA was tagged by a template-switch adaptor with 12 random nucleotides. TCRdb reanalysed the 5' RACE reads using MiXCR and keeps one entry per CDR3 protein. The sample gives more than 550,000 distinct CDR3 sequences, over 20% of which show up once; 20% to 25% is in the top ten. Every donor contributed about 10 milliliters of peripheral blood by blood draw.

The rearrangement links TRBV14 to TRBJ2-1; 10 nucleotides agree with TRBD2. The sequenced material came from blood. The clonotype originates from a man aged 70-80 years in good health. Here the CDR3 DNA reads TGTGCCAGCAGCCAAGATAGCCTAGCGGGGGCCTACAATGAGCAGTTCTTC. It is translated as CASSQDSLAGAYNEQFF.